Listed here are 9 T cell receptor beta chains from one sample, sequenced in a study of a mutant IDH1 vaccine in newly diagnosed glioma. Time point indicated: baseline, week 1 (first vaccination visit). Treatment: pre-vaccination baseline after standard-of-care therapy. Produced via immunoSEQ multiplex PCR; TCRdb's table is partial and in-frame only. Seen here are about 51,000 clones, around 80% observed once, and the top ten hold 1.5% to 2%. This sample comprised PBMCs, obtained from a glioma patient treated with radiotherapy, temozolomide or both. These receptors all stem from a woman aged 40-49 years with glioma.

In the case of this clone: The junction departs from germline at one end; a sequencing error may be responsible. The chain employs TRBV7-7 and TRBJ2-5; a possible D gene is TRBD2 (6 bases). CDR1 and CDR2 from the germline V gene are SSHAT and FNYEAQ (reference sequence). The CDR3 is 17 amino acids. CDR3 sequence: CASSLGFGGRGQETQYF. CDR3 sequence (DNA): TGTGCTAGCAGCTTAGGATTCGGGGGAAGGGGACAAGAGACCCAGTACTTC.

J is TRBJ1-2 and V is TRBV6-5; D is unclear. Looked up from germline, CDR1 is MNHEY and CDR2 is SVGAGI. V lost 2 bases, J lost 7 bases, and 11 bases lay in between. The CDR3 sequence is 13 residues long. In DNA, the CDR3 is TGTGCCAGCAGTTACCCCGGGTCGCGTGGCTACACCTTC. Amino acids: CASSYPGSRGYTF.

The rearrangement uses TRBV29-1 and TRBJ1-1; D gene unclear. Trimming pared 4 bases from V and 4 bases from J, leaving 16 bases between. The length of the CDR3 is 14 residues. Germline V CDR1 and CDR2: SQVTM, ANQGSEA. The CDR3 region is CSVAFVGSVTEAFF. CDR3 DNA sequence: TGCAGCGTTGCGTTTGTTGGGTCGGTCACTGAAGCTTTCTTT.

The genes are TRBV6-5 and TRBJ1-1; the D is unclear. The length of the CDR3 is 15 residues. Germline loops: CDR1 MNHEY, CDR2 SVGAGI. Trimming stripped 0 bases from V and 0 bases from J, with 8 bases between. CDR3 residues: CASSYSRPMNTEAFF. CDR3 nucleotides: TGTGCCAGCAGTTACTCCAGACCCATGAACACTGAAGCTTTCTTT.

This clone was seen more than once but under ten times. This sequence joins TRBV18 and TRBJ1-2; D gene uncertain. Germline V gives CDR1 KGHSH, CDR2 LQKENI. The CDR3 extends over 14 amino acids. V lost 5 bases to trimming and J lost 6 bases, with 16 bases between them. The CDR3 is CASSGVLQGNGYTF. The CDR3 DNA is TGTGCCAGCTCAGGGGTCCTCCAAGGCAATGGCTACACCTTC.

The chain joins TRBV5-4 to TRBJ2-7; 8 nucleotides agree with TRBD1. Germline-derived CDR1 and CDR2 are SGHNT and YYREEE (reference sequence). V lost 4 bases to trimming and J lost 6 bases; unmatched junction nucleotides: 9. The CDR3 sequence is 14 residues long. Here the CDR3 reads CASSVDRGTSEQYF. In nucleotides, the CDR3 is TGTGCCAGCAGCGTCGACAGGGGAACGTCCGAGCAGTACTTC. Supplemented by reference TRBV5-4 and TRBJ2-7, the full variable domain reads ETGVTQSPTHLIKTRGQQVTLRCSSQSGHNTVSWYQQALGQGPQFIFQYYREEENGRGNFPPRFSGLQFPNYSSELNVNALELDDSALYLCASSVDRGTSEQYFGPGTRLTVT.

This clone was found a few times. The CDR3 loop is CASRGPRGAFF. CDR3 in DNA: TGTGCCAGCAGAGGGCCTCGGGGGGCTTTCTTT. The chain has TRBV2 and TRBJ1-1, with a tentative D call TRBD1 (5 bases). The CDR3 has 11 amino acids. CDR1 and CDR2 from the germline V gene are SNHLY and FYNNEI. The germline V and J ends were trimmed by 6 bases and 11 bases, with 13 bases remaining between them.

This clone was seen once. The chain recombines TRBV4-1 with TRBJ1-5, with TRBD1 as a possible D gene (5 bases). Trimming cost V 2 bases and J 0 bases, with 5 bases left between them. CDR1 is MGHRA and CDR2 is YSYEKL in the germline V gene. The CDR3 loop spans 14 amino acids. CDR3 sequence (DNA): TGCGCCAGCAGCCAACAGGGTAGCAATCAGCCCCAGCATTTT. Translating gives CASSQQGSNQPQHF.

This clone was recorded once. The rearrangement uses TRBV7-2 and TRBJ2-7; D gene unclear. Trimming stripped 3 bases from V and 2 bases from J, with 8 bases between. The CDR3 is made up of 13 amino acids. Germline loops: CDR1 SGHTA, CDR2 FQGNSA. CDR3 sequence (DNA): TGTGCCAGCAGCTTGGGGTTCGCCTACGAGCAGTACTTC. This translates into CASSLGFAYEQYF.